One sample yielded the 10 T cell receptor beta chains listed below, sequenced in a study of radiotherapy plus CTLA-4 blockade in lung cancer. The repertoire was sequenced with immunoSEQ multiplex PCR; TCRdb's copy has only in-frame clones and lacks some. Among approximately 76,000 clones listed, around 78% were seen once. The input for sequencing was peripheral blood, taken from a patient treated with radiotherapy plus ipilimumab. The receptors here all came from a human donor with non-small cell lung cancer who had a partial response to radiotherapy plus ipilimumab. Some clones in this sample may be carry-over from other donors' samples.

V usage is TRBV19 and J usage is TRBJ1-4; possible D gene TRBD1, 6 bases. Trimming pared 3 bases from V and 8 bases from J, leaving 16 bases between. Germline V gene data show CDR1 as LNHDA and CDR2 as SQIVND (reference sequence). The CDR3 runs 15 residues. The CDR3 loop is CASSIRGRPKEKLFF. CDR3 nucleotide sequence: TGTGCCAGTAGTATCAGGGGTAGGCCAAAGGAAAAACTGTTTTTT.

The chain combines TRBV7-2 with TRBJ2-3; D is ambiguous. Germline V gives CDR1 SGHTA, CDR2 FQGNSA. V was pared by 0 bases and J by 6 bases, with 7 bases between. CDR3 size: 13 residues. The CDR3, as DNA: TGTGCCAGCAGCTTAGCAGCTTCGGATACGCAGTATTTT. Encoded protein: CASSLAASDTQYF. Full variable domain (outside the CDR3, taken from reference TRBV7-2 and TRBJ2-3): GAGVSQSPSNKVTEKGKDVELRCDPISGHTALYWYRQSLGQGLEFLIYFQGNSAPDKSGLPSDRFSAERTGGSVSTLTIQRTQQEDSAVYLCASSLAASDTQYFGPGTRLTVL.

The chain uses TRBV6-1 and TRBJ2-7; TRBD2 matches 7 bases. The germline CDR1 and CDR2 sequences are MNHNS and SASEGT. V trimming: 6 bases; J trimming: 7 bases; junction bases outside the gene matches: 15. CDR3 size: 15 residues. CDR3 region: CASSTRPPREGEQYF. As DNA, the CDR3 is TGTGCCAGCAGCACGAGACCACCCAGGGAGGGGGAGCAGTACTTC.

The chain joins TRBV7-9 to TRBJ2-3; D not certain. This CDR3 region has 16 residues. CDR1 SEHNR and CDR2 FQNEAQ come from the germline V gene (reference sequence). V dropped 2 bases and J dropped 0 bases, with 12 bases sitting between them. The CDR3 region has the DNA TGTGCCAGCAGCTTATCCCAGGTTCCTAGCACAGATACGCAGTATTTT. It yields the protein CASSLSQVPSTDTQYF.

The chain is built from TRBV6-6 and TRBJ2-5; TRBD2 might be the D (5 bases). CDR1 is MNHNY and CDR2 is SVGAGI in the germline V gene (reference sequence). The CDR3 contains 14 residues. V lost 8 bases and J lost 9, with 22 bases in between. The CDR3: CASRGLSAERAQYF. In DNA form, the CDR3 reads TGTGCCAGCCGGGGTCTGTCGGCGGAAAGGGCCCAGTACTTC.

The rearrangement joins TRBV2 to TRBJ2-1, with a tentative D call TRBD2 (5 bases). Deletions cut 9 bases from V and 7 bases from J, with 10 bases between. Looked up from germline, CDR1 is SNHLY and CDR2 is FYNNEI. This CDR3 contains 11 residues. For the CDR3, the DNA is TGTGCCAGAGGAACTAGGAATGAGCAGTTCTTC. This encodes CARGTRNEQFF.

This chain connects TRBV5-1 to TRBJ2-3; D call uncertain. Germline assignment: CDR1 SGHRS and CDR2 YFSETQ. V shed 5 bases and J shed 1 base, with 11 bases lying between them. The CDR3 spans 14 residues. The CDR3 here is CASRADTGTDTQYF. In nucleotides, the CDR3 is TGCGCCAGCAGGGCCGACACAGGCACAGATACGCAGTATTTT.

This clone was found once. This sequence joins TRBV5-4 and TRBJ2-5; TRBD2 is a possible D gene (6 bases). Germline CDR1 SGHNT, CDR2 YYREEE (reference sequence). This CDR3 spans 16 amino acids. V was trimmed by 0 bases and J by 4 bases, leaving 16 bases between them. CDR3 in amino acids: CASSLATTRAGETQYF. DNA of the CDR3: TGTGCCAGCAGCTTGGCTACGACTAGAGCGGGAGAGACCCAGTACTTC.

This rearrangement joins TRBV2 to TRBJ2-6, with TRBD1 identical over 9 bases. Trimming removed 6 bases from V and 0 bases from J; junction bases left unmatched: 6. The CDR3 extends over 17 amino acids. Germline V gene sequence: CDR1 SNHLY, CDR2 FYNNEI. In DNA form, the CDR3 reads TGTGCCAGCAGCGCCGGGACAGGGATCTCTGGGGCCAACGTCCTGACTTTC. It translates to CASSAGTGISGANVLTF.

V and J are TRBV30 and TRBJ1-1; unclear D gene. Germline-derived CDR1 and CDR2 are GTSNPN and SVGIG (reference sequence). There are 15 residues in the CDR3. With 2 bases removed from V and 4 bases from J, the gap between germline ends came to 17 bases. CDR3 coding DNA: TGTGCCTGGAGTACGGGAGACTACTCTGCCACTGAAGCTTTCTTT. Translated, it gives CAWSTGDYSATEAFF.